This T cell receptor (beta chain) derives from a study of OX40 agonist ivuxolimab in advanced cancers. Study information: While on treatment, patients had intravenous ivuxolimab at 0.01 to 10 mg/kg every 2 weeks. Mean age approximately 55 years, range about 20 to 79; 82.7% male. Study-wide findings and caveats: The average count of expanded clones was higher among CD8+ T cells than among CD4+.

Repertoires were generated with immunoSEQ multiplex PCR, while TCRdb's copy carries only in-frame clones and drops some. There are roughly 80,000 clones in the sample; about 88% occur only once, and 0.38% lies in the top ten. Points on this clone: Antigen: not known.

Patients with autoimmune history or systemic immunosuppression were excluded. The sequence came from an adult with an advanced solid tumor such as melanoma, head and neck, liver or kidney cancer. The sample was CD4+ or CD8+ T cells sorted from blood, taken in a trial of the OX40 agonist ivuxolimab.

CDR3 loop: CASSPGDRVETQYF. CDR3 sequence (DNA): TGTGCCAGCAGTCCAGGGGACAGGGTTGAGACCCAGTACTTC. The V and J genes are TRBV27 and TRBJ2-5; 9 bases agree with TRBD1. This CDR3 is 14 amino acids long. V lost 5 bases and J lost 5; bases outside the gene matches: 6. Germline lookup yields CDR1 MNHEY and CDR2 SMNVEV (reference sequence).